A selection of T cell receptor beta chains follows, all from one sample in a study of blood T cell repertoires in COVID-19. Method: immunoSEQ multiplex PCR; TCRdb's copy keeps in-frame clones and lacks some. The data show approximately 270,000 clones, with around 85% seen just once and about 10% held by the top ten. Sequenced sample: peripheral blood. Every receptor here comes from a woman in her seventies with acute or convalescent COVID-19. Each CDR3 is given with its conserved first and last residue. The D gene is left open where the match is weak.

d_call j_call v_call cdr3_aa cdr3_nt
TRBD2 TRBJ2-1 TRBV10-3 CAIRPGLGDEQFF TGTGCCATCAGGCCGGGACTAGGAGATGAGCAGTTCTTC
. TRBJ2-7 TRBV5-6 CASSLRFVWGSNNYEQYF TGTGCCAGCAGCTTGAGGTTTGTGTGGGGCTCCAATAATTACGAGCAGTACTTC
. TRBJ1-3 TRBV11-3 CASSFGGASGNTIYF TGTGCCAGCAGCTTTGGAGGCGCCTCTGGAAACACCATATATTTT
TRBD1 TRBJ2-7 TRBV19 CASSTTGALGYEQYF TGTGCCAGTAGTACGACAGGGGCTTTAGGATACGAGCAGTACTTC
. TRBJ2-1 TRBV5-1 CASSLAGVSYNEQFF TGCGCCAGCAGCTTGGCCGGGGTTAGCTACAATGAGCAGTTCTTC
. TRBJ1-6 TRBV12-3/TRBV12-4 CASSFLRGSPLHF TGTGCCAGCAGTTTTCTGCGTGGTTCACCCCTCCACTTT
. TRBJ1-3 TRBV5-1 CASSLVGGGSGNTIYF TGCGCCAGCAGCTTGGTGGGGGGAGGCTCTGGAAACACCATATATTTT
. TRBJ1-1 TRBV19 CASSKTREAFF TGTGCCAGTAGCAAAACAAGAGAAGCTTTCTTT
TRBD1 TRBJ1-1 TRBV19 CASSSWRTGRRTEAFF TGTGCCAGTAGTTCTTGGAGGACAGGCCGCCGAACTGAAGCTTTCTTT
. TRBJ1-2 TRBV21-1 CASSTPGSYGYTF TGTGCCAGCAGCACCCCGGGTTCCTATGGCTACACCTTC
TRBD1 TRBJ2-1 TRBV24-1 CATSDTTGAGNEQFF TGTGCCACCAGTGACACCACAGGGGCCGGCAATGAGCAGTTCTTC
TRBD1 TRBJ1-2 TRBV5-1 CASSLGTGVGGYTF TGCGCCAGCAGCCTCGGGACAGGGGTGGGTGGCTACACCTTC
. TRBJ2-1 TRBV4-1 CASSQDVARNEQFF TGCGCCAGCAGCCAAGATGTGGCCCGCAATGAGCAGTTCTTC